A selection of T cell receptor beta chains follows, all from one sample in a study of blood T cells in healthy people across ages. TCRdb reprocessed the 5' RACE reads with MiXCR, giving one entry per CDR3 protein. The data show some 940,000 distinct CDR3 sequences, almost 30% seen once. This sample was shared with a second study, whose subject was T cells of mothers and their children.

Sequenced: blood. The receptors originated from a woman aged 40 to 50 in good health. CDR3s include the opening cysteine and the closing phenylalanine or tryptophan. The order of the fields is clone size, V gene, CDR3 length, CDR3 protein. Part of the rows lack a size; the others show once, few, many or a class for expanded clones.

size: many
V: TRBV20-1
length: 12
CDR3: CSARVQFDEQFF

size: NA
V: TRBV7-9
length: 16
CDR3: CASSLVGRGDSDTQYF

size: few
V: TRBV12-3/TRBV12-4
length: 15
CDR3: CASSFRSGVSYEQYF

size: many
V: TRBV12-3/TRBV12-4
length: 16
CDR3: CASSLMRRGGGETQYF

size: NA
V: TRBV5-1
length: 15
CDR3: CATTVAGGNQETQYF

size: many
V: TRBV10-2
length: 16
CDR3: CASSEPRLAGSNEQFF

size: NA
V: TRBV30
length: 11
CDR3: CAWGLAYEQYF

size: few
V: TRBV7-2
length: 15
CDR3: CASSQRTGGSDTQYF

size: many
V: TRBV5-4
length: 16
CDR3: CASSLMAGTGANVLTF

size: NA
V: TRBV5-6
length: 15
CDR3: CASSLSRGGADTQYF

size: NA
V: TRBV11-2
length: 19
CDR3: CASSSIWKGANSGANVLTF

size: NA
V: TRBV20-1
length: 14
CDR3: CSATKAGPTGELFF

size: few
V: TRBV30
length: 13
CDR3: CAWSVTDHQPQHF

size: many
V: TRBV5-1
length: 16
CDR3: CASTAGGFSLNYGYTF

size: NA
V: TRBV28
length: 15
CDR3: CASSFMGRPYNEQFF

size: few
V: TRBV7-2
length: 14
CDR3: CASSFGGDPYEQYF

size: many
V: TRBV9
length: 15
CDR3: CASSVEGVSYNEQFF

size: few
V: TRBV20-1
length: 14
CDR3: CSARPPDSDEKLFF

size: many
V: TRBV20-1
length: 14
CDR3: CSASAGIRGETQYF

size: many
V: TRBV20-1
length: 13
CDR3: CSALGHKSYEQYF

size: NA
V: TRBV3-1
length: 13
CDR3: CASSRGLYYEQYF

size: NA
V: TRBV4-3
length: 16
CDR3: CASSQAAGTGMYEQFF

size: few
V: TRBV9
length: 15
CDR3: CASSAGQARITEAFF

size: many
V: TRBV5-1
length: 13
CDR3: CASSLQGQETQYF

size: few
V: TRBV20-1
length: 14
CDR3: CSAPLAGGDNEQFF

size: NA
V: TRBV28
length: 12
CDR3: CTSSLGYQPQHF

size: many
V: TRBV7-2
length: 18
CDR3: CASSLDLALAGEEETQYF

size: few
V: TRBV5-1
length: 16
CDR3: CASSPEVGGASGTQYF

size: NA
V: TRBV7-2
length: 16
CDR3: CASSFEAAGGLNEQFF

size: NA
V: TRBV3-1
length: 15
CDR3: CASSPLTSNTGELFF

size: few
V: TRBV3-1
length: 17
CDR3: CASSQDVGPGAYNEQFF

size: few
V: TRBV7-2
length: 12
CDR3: CASSPDTETQYF

size: few
V: TRBV19
length: 16
CDR3: CASTILGGQSHNEQFF

size: NA
V: TRBV7-2
length: 15
CDR3: CASSLDGTNSYGYTF